These 11 T cell receptor beta chains were sequenced from one sample in a study of early T cells in non-severe SARS-CoV-2 infection. TCRdb itself ran the 5' RACE reads through MiXCR, one entry per CDR3 protein. The data hold 60,000 to 90,000 distinct CDR3 sequences, with around 9.9% observed a single time. The sequenced sample was whole blood. The receptors come from an adult who was a healthcare worker with PCR-confirmed SARS-CoV-2 infection or an uninfected control (not recorded which).

This clonotype has a count of ten or more. V and J are TRBV7-9 and TRBJ2-3; 7 bases map to TRBD2. Germline CDR1 is SEHNR and CDR2 is FQNEAQ (reference sequence). This CDR3 region has 17 residues. With 5 bases clipped from V and 6 bases from J, the junction kept 17 bases outside the gene matches. The CDR3 sequence: CASSRVTSVPTRDTQYF. CDR3 DNA sequence: TGTGCCAGCAGCCGAGTTACTAGCGTACCAACTAGGGATACGCAGTATTTT.

This clonotype has a count of ten or more. This chain connects TRBV9 to TRBJ2-6; 7 positions match TRBD1. With V trimmed by 4 bases and J by 4 bases, 5 bases remained unmatched. The CDR3 has 15 residues. Looked up from germline, CDR1 is SGDLS and CDR2 is YYNGEE. The CDR3 region has the DNA TGTGCCAGCAGCATGACAGGGTCGGGGGCCAACGTCCTGACTTTC. Translation: CASSMTGSGANVLTF.

Many counts were recorded for this clonotype. The DNA of the CDR3 is TGTGCCAGCAGTGAAGCGCTTCGACGAAGTTCTAGAGGCTACACCTTC. This sequence encodes CASSEALRRSSRGYTF. This rearrangement joins TRBV6-1 to TRBJ1-2; D remains unclear. The CDR3 sequence is 16 residues long. Looked up from germline, CDR1 is MNHNS and CDR2 is SASEGT. V lost 0 bases, J lost 8 bases, and 19 bases lay in between.

This clonotype was found many times. This sequence joins TRBV27 and TRBJ1-1; 10 nucleotides line up with TRBD1. The CDR3 is 15 residues long. V lost 4 bases, J lost 6 bases, and 8 bases stayed unmatched. Per germline, CDR1 MNHEY and CDR2 SMNVEV (reference sequence). The CDR3 DNA follows: TGTGCCAGCAGTTCTGCACCGACAGGGGGCCCTGAAGCTTTCTTT. Protein sequence: CASSSAPTGGPEAFF.

The chain is built from TRBV4-1 and TRBJ2-1, with TRBD2 matching over 8 bases. Germline-derived CDR1 and CDR2 are MGHRA and YSYEKL. Losses at the gene ends were 1 base for V and 15 bases for J; bases not matched to a gene: 17. The CDR3 loop spans 16 amino acids. CDR3 DNA: TGCGCCAGCAGCCAAGCCCGGGGGGGTAGGGTCAACTCTCGGTTCTTC. Translation: CASSQARGGRVNSRFF.

This clonotype appeared many times. This chain joins TRBV10-3 and TRBJ2-5; D might be TRBD2 (6 bases). Germline CDR1 ENHRY, CDR2 SYGVKD. V shed 11 bases and J shed 2 bases, with 12 bases lying between them. The CDR3 totals 12 residues. CDR3 nucleotides: TGTGCCTCCGGCGGGGAGCAAGAGACCCAGTACTTC. This codes for CASGGEQETQYF.

The chain employs TRBV5-1 and TRBJ1-1; the match to TRBD1 covers 8 bases. Germline trimming cut 0 bases from V and 1 base from J; bases unmatched to any gene: 5. The CDR3 extends over 16 amino acids. Per the germline V gene, CDR1 is SGHRS and CDR2 is YFSETQ. The CDR3 nucleotides are TGCGCCAGCAGCTTGGGGACAGGGAGTGGGAACACTGAAGCTTTCTTT. Translated, it gives CASSLGTGSGNTEAFF. Combining the CDR3 with reference TRBV5-1 and TRBJ1-1 gives the whole variable domain KAGVTQTPRYLIKTRGQQVTLSCSPISGHRSVSWYQQTPGQGLQFLFEYFSETQRNKGNFPGRFSGRQFSNSRSEMNVSTLELGDSALYLCASSLGTGSGNTEAFFGQGTRLTVV.

This clonotype was seen at least ten times. In nucleotides, the CDR3 is TGTGCCAGCAGTGTGGCGGGTGGTCAGCCCCAGCATTTT. It is translated as CASSVAGGQPQHF. The chain is built from TRBV6-1 and TRBJ1-5; D not certain. From germline, CDR1 is MNHNS and CDR2 SASEGT. The CDR3 is 13 amino acids. Trimming removed 4 bases from V and 6 bases from J, with 10 bases in between.

This clonotype was counted only a few times. This sequence joins TRBV24-1 and TRBJ2-3, with 7 bases fitting TRBD2. The ends lost 9 bases at V and 2 bases at J; junction bases unmatched: 7. The germline gives CDR1 KGHDR, CDR2 SFDVKD. The CDR3 covers 14 residues. This CDR3 is CATSLAGFTDTQYF. CDR3 bases: TGTGCCACCTCGTTAGCGGGTTTCACAGATACGCAGTATTTT.

This clonotype was seen at least ten times. V is TRBV28 and J is TRBJ1-2; 12 bases align to TRBD1. From germline, CDR1 is MDHEN and CDR2 SYDVKM. This CDR3 has 15 residues. The trim removed 2 bases at V and 6 bases at J, leaving 4 bases unmatched. CDR3 in amino acids: CASSLIGTGGDGYTF. The CDR3 nucleotides read TGTGCCAGCAGTTTAATCGGGACAGGGGGCGATGGCTACACCTTC.

The chain has TRBV13 and TRBJ2-1; D gene unclear. The CDR3 totals 17 residues. Trimming left V 1 base short and J 2 bases short, with 15 bases between. The V gene's germline CDR1 is PRHDT and CDR2 FYEKMQ (reference sequence). CDR3 residues: CASSLEKGRRAYNEQFF. CDR3 sequence (DNA): TGTGCCAGCAGCTTAGAAAAAGGACGTCGAGCCTACAATGAGCAGTTCTTC.